The 30 T cell receptor beta chains below all came from one sample that was sequenced in a study of cytomegalovirus exposure and HLA in healthy donors. Vbeta (60) and Jbeta (13) primers were used in the PCR. Clones were read by immunoSEQ multiplex PCR, and TCRdb kept only the in-frame ones, dropping some. The sample yields some 150,000 clones, around 79% seen once. Sequenced material: PBMCs. These TCRs come from a young man in good health and CMV-seropositive.

V gene TRBV5-1 combines with J gene TRBJ1-4; weak D call: TRBD1 (5 bases). The CDR3 is 14 amino acids. Germline V CDR1 and CDR2: SGHRS, YFSETQ. The V and J ends lost 0 bases and 8 bases respectively, with 11 bases between them. Written as DNA, the CDR3 is TGCGCCAGCAGCTTGGGAGGGGAGGAGGAAAAACTGTTTTTT. Amino acid sequence: CASSLGGEEEKLFF.

The chain has TRBV19 and TRBJ2-7, with 8 nucleotides matching TRBD2. With V trimmed by 5 bases and J by 2 bases, 8 bases remained unmatched. The CDR3 length is 15 residues. CDR1 and CDR2 from the germline V gene are LNHDA and SQIVND (reference sequence). The CDR3 DNA reads TGTGCCAGTAGTGTATCTAGCGGGCAAACCTACGAGCAGTACTTC. It encodes CASSVSSGQTYEQYF.

This chain links TRBV29-1 with TRBJ2-2; D call uncertain. The CDR3 length is 11 residues. Deletions cut 7 bases from V and 4 bases from J, with 7 bases between. Germline lookup yields CDR1 SQVTM and CDR2 ANQGSEA. CDR3 protein: CSGRVTGELFF. The CDR3 DNA sequence: TGCAGCGGGAGAGTCACCGGGGAGCTGTTTTTT.

V gene TRBV27 combines with J gene TRBJ1-1, with no clear D. Germline V lookup: CDR1 MNHEY, CDR2 SMNVEV (reference sequence). The CDR3 sequence is 15 residues long. V was clipped by 5 bases and J by 4 bases, with 17 bases between them. CDR3 sequence (DNA): TGTGCCAGCAGTATAATCGGCCTCACGGGCACTGAAGCTTTCTTT. It is translated as CASSIIGLTGTEAFF.

This chain uses TRBV18 with TRBJ2-5, with unresolved D. The CDR3 extends over 13 amino acids. Germline-derived CDR1 and CDR2 are KGHSH and LQKENI. V gave up 4 bases and J gave up 2 bases, with 8 bases separating them. For the CDR3, the DNA is TGTGCCAGCTCACAACAGCCACAAGAGACCCAGTACTTC. It specifies CASSQQPQETQYF.

The genes are TRBV10-3 and TRBJ1-2, with D hard to call. V was cut by 6 bases and J by 5 bases, with 10 bases left in between. Per the germline V gene, CDR1 is ENHRY and CDR2 is SYGVKD. The CDR3 sequence is 12 residues long. CDR3 in DNA: TGTGCCATCAGGGCAGGTTCTTATGGCTACACCTTC. It codes for CAIRAGSYGYTF.

The count of this clone is one. The chain uses TRBV5-1 and TRBJ1-1, with a weak D call TRBD1 (5 bases). The CDR3 covers 14 residues. Germline V CDR1 and CDR2: SGHRS, YFSETQ. Trimming cost V 4 bases and J 5 bases, with 15 bases left between them. Here the CDR3 reads CASSVGTWGTEAFF. As DNA, the CDR3 is TGCGCCAGCAGCGTCGGGACTTGGGGGACTGAAGCTTTCTTT. The full variable domain, rest sourced from reference TRBV5-1 and TRBJ1-1, is KAGVTQTPRYLIKTRGQQVTLSCSPISGHRSVSWYQQTPGQGLQFLFEYFSETQRNKGNFPGRFSGRQFSNSRSEMNVSTLELGDSALYLCASSVGTWGTEAFFGQGTRLTVV.

This clone was picked up one time. The rearrangement joins TRBV6-5 to TRBJ1-2; 7 nucleotides align to TRBD1. The germline V gene encodes CDR1 MNHEY and CDR2 SVGAGI. The CDR3 covers 14 residues. V lost 4 bases, J lost 3 bases, and 5 bases stayed unmatched. The CDR3 loop reads CASSSQGGHYGYTF. The CDR3 DNA reads as TGTGCCAGCAGTTCCCAGGGGGGCCACTATGGCTACACCTTC.

The V gene is TRBV6-5, the J gene TRBJ1-3; D is undetermined. V lost 7 bases to trimming and J lost 0 bases, with 10 bases between them. The CDR3 is 14 residues long. Germline CDR1 and CDR2: MNHEY and SVGAGI. The CDR3 reads CASKAGASGNTIYF. The CDR3 DNA is TGTGCCAGCAAAGCGGGAGCCTCTGGAAACACCATATATTTT.

This chain links TRBV18 with TRBJ2-7; 10 bases are a match to TRBD1. Per the germline V gene, CDR1 is KGHSH and CDR2 is LQKENI. The CDR3 has 16 residues. Germline trimming cut 3 bases from V and 1 base from J; bases unmatched to any gene: 6. The CDR3 region has the DNA TGTGCCAGCTCACCCGACAGGGGGCTTAGATCCTACGAGCAGTACTTC. This codes for CASSPDRGLRSYEQYF.

CDR3: CASRGQSSYEQYF. The CDR3 DNA reads TGTGCCAGCAGGGGACAGTCGTCTTACGAGCAGTACTTC. V is TRBV6-6 and J is TRBJ2-7; 7 bases are shared with TRBD1. The CDR3 is 13 residues long. Germline V gene sequence: CDR1 MNHNY, CDR2 SVGAGI (reference sequence). The V gene end was trimmed by 6 bases and the J gene end by 4 bases; junction bases not matched to a gene: 6.

The chain carries TRBV11-3 and TRBJ2-3, with 10 bases fitting TRBD1. CDR1 and CDR2 (germline): SGHNT, YENEEA. V shed 5 bases, J shed 3 bases, and the junction held 2 bases outside the gene matches. The CDR3 is made up of 14 amino acids. The DNA for the CDR3 is TGTGCCAGCAGCGACAGGGGGCTAACAGATACGCAGTATTTT. Its protein product is CASSDRGLTDTQYF.

This clone was counted between two and nine times. The J gene is TRBJ1-2, the V gene TRBV7-2; 8 positions agree with TRBD1. The germline CDR1 and CDR2 sequences are SGHTA and FQGNSA. V lost 6 bases, J lost 4 bases, and 7 bases stayed unmatched. The CDR3 length is 14 residues. CDR3 residues: CASRTQGASYGYTF. DNA of the CDR3: TGTGCCAGCAGAACGCAGGGGGCAAGCTATGGCTACACCTTC.

The chain is built from TRBV15 and TRBJ2-2; TRBD2 aligns across 12 bases. Germline values: CDR1 LNHNV, CDR2 YYDKDF (reference sequence). V gave up 3 bases and J gave up 4 bases; unmatched junction bases: 6. The CDR3 runs 17 residues. CDR3 in DNA: TGTGCCACCAGCAGGACTAGCGGGAGCCGCGGCACCGGGGAGCTGTTTTTT. It is translated as CATSRTSGSRGTGELFF.

The V gene is TRBV28, the J gene TRBJ1-2; 11 nucleotides align to TRBD1. CDR1 is MDHEN, CDR2 SYDVKM, per germline. The CDR3 has 19 residues. J gave up 4 bases and V 3 bases, and 16 bases lay outside the gene matches. Here the CDR3 reads CASSFAFGQGARDFYGYTF. The DNA for the CDR3 is TGTGCCAGCAGTTTCGCCTTCGGACAGGGGGCCCGCGACTTCTATGGCTACACCTTC.

The chain employs TRBV29-1 and TRBJ1-6, with D possibly being TRBD1 (6 bases). Germline V gene lookup returns CDR1 SQVTM and CDR2 ANQGSEA. The CDR3 totals 13 residues. V shed 4 bases and J shed 9 bases, with 13 bases lying between them. DNA for the CDR3: TGCAGCGTTGGAAGGACAGATGGTTCACCCCTCCACTTT. Translated: CSVGRTDGSPLHF. The full variable domain, in which reference TRBV29-1 and TRBJ1-6 provide the parts outside the CDR3, is SAVISQKPSRDICQRGTSLTIQCQVDSQVTMMFWYRQQPGQSLTLIATANQGSEATYESGFVIDKFPISRPNLTFSTLTVSNMSPEDSSIYLCSVGRTDGSPLHFGNGTRLTVT.

This rearrangement joins TRBV29-1 to TRBJ2-5; 7 bases are a match to TRBD2. This CDR3 spans 14 amino acids. Germline V CDR1 and CDR2: SQVTM, ANQGSEA. CDR3 sequence (DNA): TGCAGTGGGGGGAGGGTCCGGGCCGGGGAGACCCAGTACTTC. Translated: CSGGRVRAGETQYF. Together with reference TRBV29-1 and TRBJ2-5, the CDR3 gives the full variable domain: SAVISQKPSRDICQRGTSLTIQCQVDSQVTMMFWYRQQPGQSLTLIATANQGSEATYESGFVIDKFPISRPNLTFSTLTVSNMSPEDSSIYLCSGGRVRAGETQYFGPGTRLLVL.

CDR3 sequence: CASSVGPRSFLEITDTQYF. The CDR3, as DNA: TGTGCCAGCAGCGTAGGCCCCCGGTCATTCTTAGAGATCACAGATACGCAGTATTTT. The gene calls are TRBV9 and TRBJ2-3; D unclear. Germline assignment: CDR1 SGDLS and CDR2 YYNGEE. CDR3 length equals 19 residues. With 0 bases removed from V and 2 bases from J, the gap between germline ends came to 22 bases.

The chain couples TRBV18 to TRBJ2-3, with 13 bases that match TRBD2. Germline V lookup: CDR1 KGHSH, CDR2 LQKENI. CDR3 size: 16 residues. With V trimmed by 5 bases and J by 3 bases, 5 bases remained unmatched. CDR3 DNA sequence: TGTGCCAGCTCAAGACCGGGACTAGCGGGAACAGATACGCAGTATTTT. This codes for CASSRPGLAGTDTQYF. Complete variable domain (other parts from reference TRBV18 and TRBJ2-3): NAGVMQNPRHLVRRRGQEARLRCSPMKGHSHVYWYRQLPEEGLKFMVYLQKENIIDESGMPKERFSAEFPKEGPSILRIQQVVRGDSAAYFCASSRPGLAGTDTQYFGPGTRLTVL.

The gene calls are TRBV18 and TRBJ2-1, with a tentative D call TRBD1 (6 bases). The germline CDR1 and CDR2 sequences are KGHSH and LQKENI. The length of the CDR3 is 14 residues. V was cut by 3 bases and J by 6 bases, with 12 bases left in between. The DNA for the CDR3 is TGTGCCAGCTCACCGGCAGGGGCAGGCAATGAGCAGTTCTTC. Protein: CASSPAGAGNEQFF.

This clone came up a few times. CDR3 residues: CASSGTASGGPSQFF. The CDR3 coding sequence is TGTGCCAGTAGTGGGACGGCTAGCGGGGGACCGTCGCAGTTCTTC. The chain combines TRBV19 with TRBJ2-1, with 10 bases that match TRBD2. CDR1 is LNHDA, CDR2 SQIVND, per germline (reference sequence). Trimming took 5 bases from V and 12 from J; bases not matched to a gene: 13. The CDR3 has 15 residues.

The count of this clone is one. This chain links TRBV5-5 with TRBJ2-1, with 10 bases matching TRBD2. From germline, CDR1 is SGHKS and CDR2 YYEKEE (reference sequence). Trimming removed 1 base from V and 9 bases from J; junction bases left unmatched: 7. CDR3 length: 15 amino acids. CDR3 amino acids: CASSLTPSGRAEQFF. DNA for the CDR3: TGTGCCAGCAGCTTGACCCCTAGCGGGAGAGCTGAGCAGTTCTTC.

The rearrangement joins TRBV6-1 to TRBJ1-5, with 7 nucleotides matching TRBD1. The junction had 4 bases not matched to a gene; V was cut back by 6 bases and J by 5 bases. Germline CDR1 is MNHNS and CDR2 is SASEGT. The CDR3 length is 13 residues. Written as DNA, the CDR3 is TGTGCCAGCAGACGACAGGGAGATCAGCCCCAGCATTTT. Translating gives CASRRQGDQPQHF.

This rearrangement joins TRBV30 to TRBJ1-6, with 7 bases fitting TRBD1. The CDR3 spans 13 residues. V lost 8 bases and J lost 8; bases outside the gene matches: 9. Germline values: CDR1 GTSNPN, CDR2 SVGIG (reference sequence). Written as DNA, the CDR3 is TGTGCCAGCCAGGGGGACGGGTATTCACCCCTCCACTTT. Translated: CASQGDGYSPLHF.

The CDR3 sequence is CASRTGGLGDTIYF. Here the CDR3 DNA reads TGTGCCAGCAGAACAGGGGGTTTGGGGGACACCATATATTTT. The V and J genes are TRBV28 and TRBJ1-3; 8 bases map to TRBD1. The V segment lost 6 bases and the J segment 8 bases; nucleotides outside the gene matches: 9. Germline V lookup: CDR1 MDHEN, CDR2 SYDVKM. The length of the CDR3 is 14 residues.

This clone was observed a single time. A junction end diverges from the germline sequence, so it may reflect a read error. The chain uses TRBV5-4 and TRBJ2-6; 8 bases align to TRBD2. Germline loops: CDR1 SGHNT, CDR2 YYREEE (reference sequence). CDR3 length: 19 residues. The CDR3 loop reads CASSPGSAGVFTGANGLTF. The CDR3 DNA sequence: TGTGCCAGCAGCCCCGGGTCAGCGGGAGTCTTTACTGGGGCCAACGGCCTGACTTTC.

The V call is TRBV7-9, the J call TRBJ1-1, with TRBD1 identical over 11 bases. Germline CDR1 and CDR2: SEHNR and FQNEAQ (reference sequence). The CDR3 is made up of 16 amino acids. J was trimmed by 1 base and V by 5 bases; bases with no gene match: 6. CDR3 DNA: TGTGCCAGCAGCCCCCGGGACAGGGGGAGGAACACTGAAGCTTTCTTT. It encodes CASSPRDRGRNTEAFF.

The J gene is TRBJ2-7, the V gene TRBV18, with TRBD1 matching over 8 bases. This CDR3 is 13 amino acids long. Germline-derived CDR1 and CDR2 are KGHSH and LQKENI. The V and J ends lost 3 bases and 7 bases, in that order; junction bases with no gene match: 5. In DNA, the CDR3 is TGTGCCAGCTCACCCCGGGACAGGATTGAGCAGTACTTC. It codes for CASSPRDRIEQYF.

V gene TRBV28 combines with J gene TRBJ2-7; 10 nucleotides line up with TRBD1. Germline lookup yields CDR1 MDHEN and CDR2 SYDVKM. CDR3 size: 15 residues. J gave up 7 bases and V 1 base, and 7 bases lay outside the gene matches. The CDR3 region is CASSLSGTGVREQYF. The CDR3 DNA sequence: TGTGCCAGCAGTTTATCCGGGACAGGGGTGAGAGAGCAGTACTTC.

The gene calls are TRBV7-2 and TRBJ1-3; D is undetermined. V dropped 2 bases and J dropped 0 bases, with 11 bases sitting between them. Per the germline V gene, CDR1 is SGHTA and CDR2 is FQGNSA. The CDR3 covers 16 residues. The CDR3 DNA reads as TGTGCCAGCAGCTTACATCTCGTGAGCTCTGGAAACACCATATATTTT. Translating it yields CASSLHLVSSGNTIYF.